This TCR beta chain was recorded in a study of CD8 T cells in ankylosing spondylitis. The ends lost 3 bases at V and 6 bases at J; junction bases unmatched: 19. CDR1 SGHRS and CDR2 YFSETQ come from the germline V gene. CDR3 size: 18 residues. TCR beta libraries were made by quantitative 5'-RACE with molecular barcodes. TCRdb redid the calling of the 5' RACE reads with MiXCR, one entry per CDR3 protein. This table has 300,000 to 400,000 distinct CDR3 sequences, 9.5% to 13% appearing once. This clonotype occurred many times. As yet, its antigen is unknown. Study-wide results and caveats: About 8 highly homologous variants made up a TCR beta motif, and this motif appeared characteristic of ankylosing spondylitis blood. Previously reported in reactive arthritis synovial fluid and blood were some of the motif variants. According to the report, clones linked to the disease were significantly enriched in matched synovial fluid samples taken from ankylosing spondylitis patients.

Source material: blood, either unsorted or a sorted T cell fraction (not recorded which). The sequence came from a female donor with ankylosing spondylitis or in good health (not recorded which). The chain employs TRBV5-1 and TRBJ2-3; 7 bases map to TRBD2. The DNA of the CDR3 is TGCGCCAGCAGCTACCACCGGGGGAGCGGGAACTCCATGGATACGCAGTATTTT. Encoded protein: CASSYHRGSGNSMDTQYF.